This T cell receptor beta chain was obtained from a study of blood T cell repertoires in COVID-19. Whole-study context: Samples taken during acute and convalescent COVID-19 were collected in the United States, Italy and Spain.

In the authors' methods: For nucleated cells, counts were estimated from reference gene primer amplification. The table came from immunoSEQ multiplex PCR; TCRdb's copy has only in-frame clones and leaves some out. The V and J calls and clone size come from that table; D and trimming were worked out from the DNA. The sample consists of over 90,000 clones, over 75% of them appearing once. V lost 7 bases, J lost 3 bases, and 6 bases stayed unmatched. The CDR3 contains 14 residues. Germline V CDR1 and CDR2: MRHNA, SNTAGT. The sequence derives from an elderly man with active or convalescent COVID-19. Sequencing was performed on peripheral blood. This chain joins TRBV6-4 and TRBJ1-5; TRBD1 aligns across 7 bases. DNA for the CDR3: TGTGCCAGCACAGGGGGGTCTGTCAATCAGCCCCAGCATTTT. Protein sequence: CASTGGSVNQPQHF.